Below, one TCR beta chain is given with its context. Its antigen is still unknown. Germline V gives CDR1 SGDLS, CDR2 YYNGEE. This CDR3 is 12 amino acids long. The V gene end was trimmed by 3 bases and the J gene end by 7 bases; junction bases not matched to a gene: 3. The record originates from a study of CD8+ T cells in alopecia areata. The study, taken as a whole, reports: Affected lesional scalp, above all in alopecia totalis/universalis, was more clonal than normal scalp. Among the cells sequenced in scalp samples are also the resident alphabeta T cells of normal skin.

After isolation, RNA underwent reverse transcription to generate cDNA as the sequencing template. Repertoires were generated with immunoSEQ multiplex PCR, while TCRdb's copy carries only in-frame clones and drops some. The repertoire holds fewer than 90,000 clones, with approximately 50% as singletons. What was sequenced was NKG2D-high CD8+ T cells sorted from blood. The V and J genes are TRBV9 and TRBJ1-2; 7 bases are shared with TRBD1. The TCR originated in a human donor with alopecia areata. CDR3 coding DNA: TGTGCCAGCAGCGAGGGGGCGGCTGGCTACACCTTC. This codes for CASSEGAAGYTF.